A selection of T cell receptor beta chains follows, all from one sample in a study of Graves' ophthalmopathy and Graves' hyperthyroidism. TCRdb reanalysed the multiplex PCR reads using MiXCR and keeps one entry per CDR3 protein. In the table there are 500,000 to 700,000 distinct CDR3 sequences, just under 40% of which are singletons. The sequenced sample consisted of peripheral blood or thyroid tissue (not recorded which). The receptors come from an adult man with Graves' hyperthyroidism. Both conserved end residues are part of each CDR3. A D gene is named only where the DNA matches it firmly. Part of the rows lack a size; the others show once, few, many or a class for expanded clones.

v_call	j_call	clone_size	d_call	cdr3_nt	cdr3_aa
TRBV7-4	TRBJ2-5	NA	TRBD1	TGTGCCAGCAGTTTGGGACAGGGGGCAATGGAGACCCAGTACTTC	CASSLGQGAMETQYF
TRBV29-1	TRBJ1-4	NA	NA	TGCAGCGTCAATAGCGGGAGGGTCAATTACAATGAAAAACTGTTTTTT	CSVNSGRVNYNEKLFF
TRBV12-3/TRBV12-4	TRBJ2-5	NA	NA	TGTGCCAGCACTTCGGAGCCCGGCAGGGGTGGGGAGACCCAGTACTTC	CASTSEPGRGGETQYF
TRBV19	TRBJ1-5	many	NA	TGTGCCAGTAGTGACCAGGGGCCGAATCAGCCCCAGCATTTT	CASSDQGPNQPQHF
TRBV4-1	TRBJ1-4	few	NA	TGCGCCAGCAGCCGCAGGGAATTGGAAAAACTGTTTTTT	CASSRRELEKLFF
TRBV19	TRBJ1-2	NA	NA	TGTGCCAGTAGTATTGAAGGGACTGACTATGGCTACACCTTC	CASSIEGTDYGYTF
TRBV2	TRBJ1-5	NA	NA	TGTGCCAGCAACGTATGGGGAGGGGGCAATCAGCCCCAGCATTTT	CASNVWGGGNQPQHF
TRBV29-1	TRBJ2-7	NA	NA	TGCAGCGCCCAAGGCGGGGTGACCTGCGGGCAGTACTTC	CSAQGGVTCGQYF
TRBV4-1	TRBJ2-7	NA	NA	TGCGCCAGCAGCCAAAGGGGGGGTTTATCCTACGAGCAGTACTTC	CASSQRGGLSYEQYF
TRBV7-8	TRBJ1-6	few	NA	TGTGCCTGCCAGGACATCCGCGATTCACCCCTCCACTTT	CACQDIRDSPLHF
TRBV6-6	TRBJ1-2	NA	NA	TGTGCCAGCAGTTACTTCGGGGGCCCGGAATCTTCTTTCTATGGCTACACCTTC	CASSYFGGPESSFYGYTF
TRBV15	TRBJ1-1	many	NA	TGTGCCACCAGCAGAGATAACGGGGGAGCTGAAGCTTTCTTT	CATSRDNGGAEAFF